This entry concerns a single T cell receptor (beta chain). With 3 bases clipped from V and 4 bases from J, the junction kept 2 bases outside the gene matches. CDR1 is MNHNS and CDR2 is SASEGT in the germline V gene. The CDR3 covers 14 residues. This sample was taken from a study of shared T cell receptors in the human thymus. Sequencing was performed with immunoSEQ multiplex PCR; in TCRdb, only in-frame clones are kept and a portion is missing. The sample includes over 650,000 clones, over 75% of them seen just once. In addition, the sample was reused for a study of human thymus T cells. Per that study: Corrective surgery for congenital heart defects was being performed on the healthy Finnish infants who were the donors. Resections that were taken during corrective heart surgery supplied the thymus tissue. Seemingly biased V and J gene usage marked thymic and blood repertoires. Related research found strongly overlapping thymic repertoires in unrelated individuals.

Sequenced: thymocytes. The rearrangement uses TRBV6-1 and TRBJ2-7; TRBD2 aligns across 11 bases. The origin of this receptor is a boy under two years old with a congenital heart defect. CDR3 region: CASSDSGRGYEQYF. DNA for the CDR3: TGTGCCAGCAGTGATAGCGGGAGGGGGTACGAGCAGTACTTC.